This T cell receptor (beta chain) was captured in a study of control samples from healthy donors and cancer patients. This clone was counted a single time. TCRdb's copy holds only in-frame clones and misses some; the assay was immunoSEQ multiplex PCR. The sample includes 65,000 to 95,000 clones, 70% to 90% of them seen just once. V lost 7 bases, J lost 4 bases, and 14 bases lay in between. Germline V CDR1 and CDR2: MNHEY, SVGAGI. This CDR3 is built from 14 residues. The receptor was isolated from a man aged 45-60 years in good health. The sequenced material came from blood. V is TRBV6-5 and J is TRBJ1-3; D is ambiguous. The CDR3 DNA reads as TGTGCCAGCAACGCGAAGGCAGGAGGAAACACCATATATTTT. Translated, it gives CASNAKAGGNTIYF.